This T cell receptor (beta chain) was identified in a study of neurological immune-mediated disorders. This clonotype was counted many times. TCRdb reprocessed the 5' RACE reads via MiXCR and lists one record per CDR3 protein. This sample carries about 66,000 distinct CDR3 sequences, 3% to 4% of them seen once, and the ten largest clones take approximately 3.7%. Germline-derived CDR1 and CDR2 are SGHRS and YFSETQ. V was pared by 7 bases and J by 2 bases, with 13 bases between. The CDR3 covers 14 residues. The chain recombines TRBV5-1 with TRBJ2-1; D possibly uses TRBD1 or TRBD2 (5 bases each). Sequenced sample: PBMCs. The receptor was isolated from a middle-aged man with multiple sclerosis. DNA for the CDR3: TGCGCCAGCCAAAAACCGGGACCCTACAATGAGCAGTTCTTC. This translates into CASQKPGPYNEQFF.